This T cell receptor (beta chain) was identified in a study of cytotoxic CD8 clonotypes in ibrutinib-treated CLL. Turning to the study itself: Partial responders around 24, complete 2; about twelve progressed and some 15 stayed in remission by median approximately 64 months.

Study results and limitations: Baseline clonality was higher than in age-matched healthy donors and moved in step with circulating CD8+ T-cell counts.

This clone occurred a few times. Antigen unknown. Generated by immunoSEQ multiplex PCR, the TCRdb table keeps only in-frame clones and is missing some. The table includes some 310,000 clones, 70% to 80% detected once. The CDR3 sequence is 12 residues long. CDR1 is SGHTA and CDR2 is FQGTGA in the germline V gene. V gave up 5 bases and J gave up 7 bases; unmatched junction bases: 4. This specimen was PBMCs, taken before ibrutinib treatment. The sequence came from a human donor with chronic lymphocytic leukemia. The chain uses TRBV7-3 and TRBJ1-2; 7 bases match TRBD1. The CDR3 reads CASSETGIGYTF. The DNA of the CDR3 is TGTGCCAGCAGCGAGACAGGGATTGGCTACACCTTC.